This TCR beta chain came from a study of CD8 T cells in ankylosing spondylitis. There are many counts of this clonotype. Antigen specificity is unknown. Notes on the study in general: Enrichment of disease-linked clones was reportedly significant in matched ankylosing spondylitis synovial fluid. Seemingly distinctive of ankylosing spondylitis blood was a TCR beta motif formed by eight highly homologous variants.

Quantitative barcoded 5'-RACE was used to prepare TCR beta libraries. TCRdb reanalysed the 5' RACE reads using MiXCR and keeps one entry per CDR3 protein. The sample yields more than 400,000 distinct CDR3 sequences, approximately 5.3% seen once. This CDR3 contains 11 residues. Germline V CDR1 and CDR2: DFQATT, SNEGSKA (reference sequence). V lost 3 bases to trimming and J lost 4 bases, with 6 bases between them. What was sequenced was blood, either unsorted or a sorted T cell fraction (not recorded which). This TCR was recovered from a male donor with ankylosing spondylitis. The chain combines TRBV20-1 with TRBJ2-5; D gene ambiguous. CDR3 nucleotide sequence: TGCAGTGCTAGCGTGGGAGAGACCCAGTACTTC. Translation gives CSASVGETQYF.